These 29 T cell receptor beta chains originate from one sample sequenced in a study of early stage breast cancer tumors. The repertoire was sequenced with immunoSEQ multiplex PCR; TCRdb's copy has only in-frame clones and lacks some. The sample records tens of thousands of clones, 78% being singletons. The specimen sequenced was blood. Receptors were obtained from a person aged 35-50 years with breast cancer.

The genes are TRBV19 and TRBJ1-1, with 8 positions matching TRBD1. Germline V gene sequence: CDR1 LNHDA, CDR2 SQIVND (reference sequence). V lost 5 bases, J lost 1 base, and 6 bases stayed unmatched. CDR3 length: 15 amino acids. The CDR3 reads CASSLRTGRNTEAFF. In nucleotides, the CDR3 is TGTGCCAGTAGTCTCCGGACAGGGAGGAACACTGAAGCTTTCTTT.

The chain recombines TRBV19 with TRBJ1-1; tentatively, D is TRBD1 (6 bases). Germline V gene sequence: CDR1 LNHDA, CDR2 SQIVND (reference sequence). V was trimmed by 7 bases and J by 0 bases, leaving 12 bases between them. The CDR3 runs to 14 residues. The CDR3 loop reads CASTGQRMNTEAFF. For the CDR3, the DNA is TGTGCCAGTACCGGACAGAGGATGAACACTGAAGCTTTCTTT.

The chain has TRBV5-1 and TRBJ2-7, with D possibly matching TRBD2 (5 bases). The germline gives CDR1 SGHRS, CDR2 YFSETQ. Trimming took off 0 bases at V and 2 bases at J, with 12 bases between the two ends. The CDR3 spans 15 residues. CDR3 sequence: CASSLAGGLTYEQYF. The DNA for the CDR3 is TGCGCCAGCAGCTTGGCCGGCGGGCTAACCTACGAGCAGTACTTC.

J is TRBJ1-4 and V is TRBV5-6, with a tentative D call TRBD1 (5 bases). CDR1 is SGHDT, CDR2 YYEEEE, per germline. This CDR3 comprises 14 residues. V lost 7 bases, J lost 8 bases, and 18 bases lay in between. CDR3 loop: CASELRGGGEKLFF. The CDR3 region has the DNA TGTGCCAGCGAGCTGCGCGGCGGGGGGGAAAAACTGTTTTTT. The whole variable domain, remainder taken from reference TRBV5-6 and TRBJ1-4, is DAGVTQSPTHLIKTRGQQVTLRCSPKSGHDTVSWYQQALGQGPQFIFQYYEEEERQRGNFPDRFSGHQFPNYSSELNVNALLLGDSALYLCASELRGGGEKLFFGSGTQLSVL.

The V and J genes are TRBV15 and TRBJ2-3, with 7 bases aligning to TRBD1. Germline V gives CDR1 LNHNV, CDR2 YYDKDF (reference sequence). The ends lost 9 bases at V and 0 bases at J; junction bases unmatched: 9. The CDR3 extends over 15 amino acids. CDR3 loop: CATGQAYSSTDTQYF. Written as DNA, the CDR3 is TGTGCCACTGGACAGGCCTACTCTAGCACAGATACGCAGTATTTT.

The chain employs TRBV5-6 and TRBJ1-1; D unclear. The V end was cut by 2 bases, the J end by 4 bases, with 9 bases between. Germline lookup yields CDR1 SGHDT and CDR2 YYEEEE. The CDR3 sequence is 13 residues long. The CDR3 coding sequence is TGTGCCAGCAGCTTTCCCCTAGGCACTGAAGCTTTCTTT. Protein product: CASSFPLGTEAFF.

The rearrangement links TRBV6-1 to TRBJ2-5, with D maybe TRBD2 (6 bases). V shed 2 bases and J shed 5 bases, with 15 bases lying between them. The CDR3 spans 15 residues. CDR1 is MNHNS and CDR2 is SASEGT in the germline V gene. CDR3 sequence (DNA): TGTGCCAGCAGTGAACGTGATGGAGGGTGGGAGACCCAGTACTTC. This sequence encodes CASSERDGGWETQYF.

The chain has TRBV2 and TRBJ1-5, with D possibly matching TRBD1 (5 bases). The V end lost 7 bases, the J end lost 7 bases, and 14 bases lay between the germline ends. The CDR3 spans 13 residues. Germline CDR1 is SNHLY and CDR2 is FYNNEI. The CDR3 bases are TGTGCCAGCACCCTAGACAGATTACAGCCCCAGCATTTT. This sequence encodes CASTLDRLQPQHF.

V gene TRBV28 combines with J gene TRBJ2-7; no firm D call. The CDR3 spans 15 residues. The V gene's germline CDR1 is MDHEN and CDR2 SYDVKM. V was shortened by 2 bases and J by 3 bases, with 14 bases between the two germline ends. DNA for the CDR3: TGTGCCAGCAGTTTAAGAAGGGTGGTTCGCTACGAGCAGTACTTC. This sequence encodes CASSLRRVVRYEQYF.

The CDR3 sequence is CASSQDLADAETQYF. The CDR3 DNA sequence: TGCGCCAGCAGCCAAGATCTAGCGGACGCGGAGACCCAGTACTTC. The chain uses TRBV4-1 and TRBJ2-5, with TRBD2 matching over 7 bases. The CDR3 extends over 15 amino acids. Germline values: CDR1 MGHRA, CDR2 YSYEKL. With 0 bases clipped from V and 5 bases from J, the junction kept 6 bases outside the gene matches.

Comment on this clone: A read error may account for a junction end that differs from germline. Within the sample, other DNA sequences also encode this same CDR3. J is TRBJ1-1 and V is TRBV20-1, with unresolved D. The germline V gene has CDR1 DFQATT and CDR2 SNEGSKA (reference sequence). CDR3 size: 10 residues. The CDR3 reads CSVRDTEAFF. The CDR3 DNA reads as TGCAGTGTTAGAGACACTGAAGCTTTCTTT.

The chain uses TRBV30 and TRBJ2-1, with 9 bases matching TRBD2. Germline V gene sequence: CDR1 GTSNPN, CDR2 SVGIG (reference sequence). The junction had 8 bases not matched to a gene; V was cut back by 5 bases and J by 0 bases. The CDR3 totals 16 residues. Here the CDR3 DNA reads TGTGCCTGGGCGGTAGCGGGAGCCTTCTCCTACAATGAGCAGTTCTTC. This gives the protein CAWAVAGAFSYNEQFF.

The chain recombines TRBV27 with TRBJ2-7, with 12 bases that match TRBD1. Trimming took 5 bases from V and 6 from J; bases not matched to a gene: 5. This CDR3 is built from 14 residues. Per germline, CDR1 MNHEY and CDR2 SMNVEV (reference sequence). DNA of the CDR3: TGTGCCAGCAGTCCGGGACAGGGGGCTTCCGAGCAGTACTTC. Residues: CASSPGQGASEQYF.

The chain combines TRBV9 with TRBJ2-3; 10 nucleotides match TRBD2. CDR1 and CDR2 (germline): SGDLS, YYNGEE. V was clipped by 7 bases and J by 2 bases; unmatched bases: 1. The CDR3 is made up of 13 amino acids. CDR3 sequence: CASGLAVTDTQYF. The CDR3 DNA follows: TGTGCCAGCGGACTAGCGGTCACAGATACGCAGTATTTT.

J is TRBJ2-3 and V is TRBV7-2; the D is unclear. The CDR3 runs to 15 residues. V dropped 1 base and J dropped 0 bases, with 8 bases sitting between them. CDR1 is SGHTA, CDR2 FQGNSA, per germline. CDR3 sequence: CASSLGLLSTDTQYF. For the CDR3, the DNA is TGTGCCAGCAGCTTAGGGCTACTCAGCACAGATACGCAGTATTTT.

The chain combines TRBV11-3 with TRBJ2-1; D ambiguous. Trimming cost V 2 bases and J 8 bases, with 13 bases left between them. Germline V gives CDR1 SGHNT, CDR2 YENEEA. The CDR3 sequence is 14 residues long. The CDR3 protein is CASSLLGRPDEQFF. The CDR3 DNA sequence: TGTGCCAGCAGCTTACTAGGTCGTCCGGATGAGCAGTTCTTC.

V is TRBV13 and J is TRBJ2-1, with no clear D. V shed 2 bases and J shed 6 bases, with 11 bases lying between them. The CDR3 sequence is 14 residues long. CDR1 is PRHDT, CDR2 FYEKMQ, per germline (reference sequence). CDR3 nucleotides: TGTGCCAGCAGCTTACAGGACCCGACCAATGAGCAGTTCTTC. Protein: CASSLQDPTNEQFF.

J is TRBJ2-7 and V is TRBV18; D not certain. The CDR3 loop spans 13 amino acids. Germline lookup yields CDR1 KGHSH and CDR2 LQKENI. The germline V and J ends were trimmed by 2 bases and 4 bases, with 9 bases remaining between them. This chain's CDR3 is CASSPSQMYEQYF. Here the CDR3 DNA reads TGTGCCAGCTCACCAAGCCAGATGTACGAGCAGTACTTC.

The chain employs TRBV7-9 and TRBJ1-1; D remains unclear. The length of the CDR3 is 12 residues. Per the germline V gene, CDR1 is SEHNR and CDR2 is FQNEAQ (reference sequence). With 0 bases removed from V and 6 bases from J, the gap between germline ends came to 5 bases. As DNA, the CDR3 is TGTGCCAGCAGCTTAGCGATCCCTGAAGCTTTCTTT. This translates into CASSLAIPEAFF.

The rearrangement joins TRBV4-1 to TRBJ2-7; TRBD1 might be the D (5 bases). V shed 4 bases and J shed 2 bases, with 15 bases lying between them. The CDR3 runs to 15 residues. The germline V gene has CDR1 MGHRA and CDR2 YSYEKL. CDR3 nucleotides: TGCGCCAGCAGCCCCCGGCAAGGGGAAACCTACGAGCAGTACTTC. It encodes CASSPRQGETYEQYF.

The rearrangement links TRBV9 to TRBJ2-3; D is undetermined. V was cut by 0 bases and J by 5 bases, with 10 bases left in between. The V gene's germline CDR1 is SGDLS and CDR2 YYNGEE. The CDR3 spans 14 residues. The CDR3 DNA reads TGTGCCAGCAGCGTAGATGGCCTCGGAGATACGCAGTATTTT. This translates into CASSVDGLGDTQYF.

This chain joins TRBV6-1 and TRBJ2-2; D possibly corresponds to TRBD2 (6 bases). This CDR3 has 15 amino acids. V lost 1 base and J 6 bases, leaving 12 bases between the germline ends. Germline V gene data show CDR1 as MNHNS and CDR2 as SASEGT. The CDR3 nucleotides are TGTGCCAGCAGTGAAGGAGGGAGGAGTCCCGGGGAGCTGTTTTTT. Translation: CASSEGGRSPGELFF.

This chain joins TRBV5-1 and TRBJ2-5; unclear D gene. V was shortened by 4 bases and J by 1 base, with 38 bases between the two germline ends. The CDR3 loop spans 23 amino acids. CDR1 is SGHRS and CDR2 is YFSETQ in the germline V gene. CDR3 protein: CASSTQSLISVRMSAYPQETQYF. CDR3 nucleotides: TGCGCCAGCAGCACCCAGTCCTTGATCTCAGTAAGAATGAGCGCATACCCCCAAGAGACCCAGTACTTC.

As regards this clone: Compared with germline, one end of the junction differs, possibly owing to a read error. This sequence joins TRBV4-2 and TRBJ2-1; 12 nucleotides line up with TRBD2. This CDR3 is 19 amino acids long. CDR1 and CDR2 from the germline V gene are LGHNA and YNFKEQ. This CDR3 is CASSQDSVTSGSSHNEQFF. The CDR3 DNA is TGTGCCAGCAGCCAAGATTCTGTGACTAGCGGGAGCTCCCACAATGAGCAGTTCTTC.

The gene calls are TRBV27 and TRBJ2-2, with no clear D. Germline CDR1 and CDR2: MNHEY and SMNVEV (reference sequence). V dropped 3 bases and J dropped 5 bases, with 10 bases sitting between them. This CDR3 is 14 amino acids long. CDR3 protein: CASSFGFRTGELFF. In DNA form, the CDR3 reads TGTGCCAGCAGTTTTGGTTTCCGGACCGGGGAGCTGTTTTTT.

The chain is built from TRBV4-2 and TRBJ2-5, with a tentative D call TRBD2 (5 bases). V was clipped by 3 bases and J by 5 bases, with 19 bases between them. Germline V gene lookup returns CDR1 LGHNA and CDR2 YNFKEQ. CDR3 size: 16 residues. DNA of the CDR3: TGTGCCAGCAGCCATATAGGGCGCCCGGAGGACGAGACCCAGTACTTC. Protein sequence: CASSHIGRPEDETQYF.

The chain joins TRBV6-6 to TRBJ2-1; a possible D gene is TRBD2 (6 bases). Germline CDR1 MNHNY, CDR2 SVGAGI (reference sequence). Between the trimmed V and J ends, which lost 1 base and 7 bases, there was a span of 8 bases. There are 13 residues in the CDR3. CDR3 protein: CASSYLTRNEQFF. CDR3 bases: TGTGCCAGCAGTTACTTGACTAGGAATGAGCAGTTCTTC.

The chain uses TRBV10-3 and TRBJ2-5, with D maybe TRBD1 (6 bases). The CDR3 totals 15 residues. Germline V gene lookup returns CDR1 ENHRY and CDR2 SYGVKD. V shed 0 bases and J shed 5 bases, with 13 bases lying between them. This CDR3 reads CAISESSGAGETQYF. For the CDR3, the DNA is TGTGCCATCAGTGAGTCGTCAGGGGCTGGGGAGACCCAGTACTTC.

CDR3 region: CASSRGAGNQPQHF. CDR3 sequence (DNA): TGTGCCAGTAGTAGGGGGGCCGGCAATCAGCCCCAGCATTTT. The gene calls are TRBV19 and TRBJ1-5, with D perhaps TRBD1 (6 bases). The CDR3 has 14 residues. The germline V gene encodes CDR1 LNHDA and CDR2 SQIVND (reference sequence). Trimming removed 4 bases from V and 2 bases from J, with 9 bases in between.